Given below is one T cell receptor (beta chain) in context. This sample was included in a study of blood T cell repertoires in COVID-19. Study background: Material from acute and convalescent COVID-19 was sourced from the United States, Italy and Spain. Nucleic acid was either cDNA or gDNA, and it came from T cells, B-cell-depleted T cells, or PBMCs.

Seattle researchers signed up patients amid active infection and tracked them longitudinally. In the authors' methods: Estimates of nucleated cell counts were drawn from the amplification of reference gene primers. Produced via immunoSEQ multiplex PCR; TCRdb's table is partial and in-frame only. That table supplies the V and J calls and clone size; D and trimming were determined from the DNA. The sample contains about 270,000 clones, around 90% of which appear only once. The CDR3 is 16 residues long. Germline values: CDR1 LGHDT, CDR2 YNNKEL (reference sequence). V dropped 1 base and J dropped 0 bases, with 10 bases sitting between them.

Sequencing was performed on peripheral blood. The TCR comes from a person between 18 and 30 years old with COVID-19, enrolled during active disease. This chain links TRBV3-1 (or the pseudogene TRBV3-2) with TRBJ2-1, with D uncertain. The CDR3 reads CASSQAAESSYNEQFF. The CDR3 DNA is TGTGCCAGCAGCCAAGCTGCGGAGAGCTCCTACAATGAGCAGTTCTTC.